Shown below are 17 T cell receptor beta chains from a single sample sequenced in a study of CD8 T cells in ankylosing spondylitis. One entry per CDR3 protein results from TCRdb running MiXCR on the 5' RACE reads. The data contain tens of thousands of distinct CDR3 sequences, about 15% of them singletons. Sequencing used blood. The receptors come from a male donor with ankylosing spondylitis or in good health (not recorded which).

This chain links TRBV29-1 with TRBJ1-1, with 9 nucleotides matching TRBD1. The CDR3 length is 14 residues. The ends lost 6 bases at V and 0 bases at J; junction bases unmatched: 5. Per germline, CDR1 SQVTM and CDR2 ANQGSEA. In nucleotides, the CDR3 is TGCAGCGTACAGGGGGCCAGTCTGAACACTGAAGCTTTCTTT. Encoded protein: CSVQGASLNTEAFF.

V usage is TRBV28 and J usage is TRBJ2-3, with no clear D. The CDR3 covers 12 residues. Germline V gene sequence: CDR1 MDHEN, CDR2 SYDVKM. V was shortened by 7 bases and J by 2 bases, with 7 bases between the two germline ends. DNA for the CDR3: TGTGCCAGCACAACCCCCACAGATACGCAGTATTTT. This encodes CASTTPTDTQYF.

This chain links TRBV7-2 with TRBJ2-5, with D unclear. Trimming left V 5 bases short and J 2 bases short, with 12 bases between. Germline V CDR1 and CDR2: SGHTA, FQGNSA. This CDR3 is 14 amino acids long. CDR3 protein: CASSPPGLQETQYF. CDR3 coding DNA: TGTGCCAGCAGCCCGCCGGGTTTACAAGAGACCCAGTACTTC.

The V gene is TRBV19, the J gene TRBJ2-7; TRBD1 might be the D (5 bases). CDR1 and CDR2 from the germline V gene are LNHDA and SQIVND (reference sequence). V was pared by 4 bases and J by 3 bases, with 13 bases between. The CDR3 runs to 14 residues. The CDR3 sequence: CASSTDSSYYEQYF. CDR3 DNA: TGTGCCAGTAGTACCGACAGTTCCTACTACGAGCAGTACTTC.

The chain joins TRBV29-1 to TRBJ2-1, with D perhaps matching TRBD2 (5 bases). Germline values: CDR1 SQVTM, CDR2 ANQGSEA. The V end was cut by 3 bases, the J end by 2 bases, with 8 bases between. There are 13 residues in the CDR3. CDR3 sequence reads: CSVDRGAYNEQFF. CDR3 coding DNA: TGCAGCGTTGATCGGGGAGCCTACAATGAGCAGTTCTTC.

This clonotype appeared a few times. The J gene is TRBJ2-2, the V gene TRBV12-3 or TRBV12-4; the D is unclear. The CDR3 totals 12 residues. Trimming removed 6 bases from V and 0 bases from J, with 2 bases in between. The CDR3 DNA is TGTGCCAGCAGACCGAACACCGGGGAGCTGTTTTTT. It yields the protein CASRPNTGELFF.

This clonotype was observed at least ten times. The chain joins TRBV5-1 to TRBJ2-1; D gene unclear. Germline loops: CDR1 SGHRS, CDR2 YFSETQ. CDR3 length: 15 amino acids. V was pared by 3 bases and J by 0 bases, with 10 bases between. The CDR3 spells CASSSQRSSYNEQFF. The CDR3 DNA reads as TGCGCCAGCAGCTCTCAACGGAGCTCCTACAATGAGCAGTTCTTC.

This clonotype was picked up a small number of times. The chain carries TRBV20-1 and TRBJ2-1; 12 nucleotides align to TRBD2. From germline, CDR1 is DFQATT and CDR2 SNEGSKA (reference sequence). Unmatched junction bases numbered 7, after V lost 6 bases and J lost 7 bases. CDR3 size: 14 residues. The CDR3 nucleotides are TGCAGTGCCCTGACTAGCGGGAGAGATAATGAGCAGTTCTTC. Residues: CSALTSGRDNEQFF.

The chain uses TRBV28 and TRBJ2-2, with 9 nucleotides matching TRBD1. From germline, CDR1 is MDHEN and CDR2 SYDVKM. V dropped 6 bases and J dropped 1; count of bases not matched to a gene: 9. The CDR3 loop spans 17 amino acids. The CDR3 reads CASSPPRTGVNTGELFF. The CDR3, as DNA: TGTGCCAGCAGCCCCCCCAGGACAGGGGTGAACACCGGGGAGCTGTTTTTT.

This clonotype has just a few counts. V gene TRBV5-1 combines with J gene TRBJ2-3; D is possibly TRBD1 (5 bases). V lost 2 bases to trimming and J lost 4 bases, with 14 bases between them. Germline-derived CDR1 and CDR2 are SGHRS and YFSETQ. This CDR3 has 15 residues. CDR3: CASSFDRPGSDTQYF. The CDR3 DNA follows: TGCGCCAGCAGCTTCGACCGCCCAGGGTCAGATACGCAGTATTTT.

This clonotype was seen a handful of times. J is TRBJ2-3 and V is TRBV20-1, with D unclear. Germline-derived CDR1 and CDR2 are DFQATT and SNEGSKA (reference sequence). This CDR3 comprises 12 residues. Trimming removed 6 bases from V and 0 bases from J, with 7 bases in between. As DNA, the CDR3 is TGCAGTGCGCGTGTTAGCACAGATACGCAGTATTTT. It yields the protein CSARVSTDTQYF.

This chain uses TRBV4-3 with TRBJ2-3; D is ambiguous. With 0 bases removed from V and 6 bases from J, the gap between germline ends came to 13 bases. Germline V gene sequence: CDR1 LGHNA, CDR2 YSLEER. The CDR3 runs to 15 residues. The CDR3 reads CASSQDSRILDTQYF. Written as DNA, the CDR3 is TGCGCCAGCAGCCAAGATAGCCGGATTTTGGATACGCAGTATTTT.

This clonotype was picked up a small number of times. This chain connects TRBV14 to TRBJ2-1; D call uncertain. V dropped 2 bases and J dropped 10 bases, with 15 bases sitting between them. The germline CDR1 and CDR2 sequences are SGHDN and FVKESK. The CDR3 consists of 14 residues. CDR3: CASSQSSYRTEQFF. For the CDR3, the DNA is TGTGCCAGCAGCCAATCCTCCTACCGGACCGAGCAGTTCTTC.

This clonotype showed up just a few times. The rearrangement uses TRBV10-3 and TRBJ2-3, with D uncertain. Deletions cut 2 bases from V and 12 bases from J, with 12 bases between. This CDR3 has 12 amino acids. Looked up from germline, CDR1 is ENHRY and CDR2 is SYGVKD. The CDR3 DNA follows: TGTGCCATCAGTGAGACGACGGATAACCAGTATTTT. It codes for CAISETTDNQYF.

This rearrangement joins TRBV28 to TRBJ2-1, with 10 bases fitting TRBD2. The germline V gene encodes CDR1 MDHEN and CDR2 SYDVKM. V shed 5 bases, J shed 4 bases, and the junction held 5 bases outside the gene matches. The CDR3 is 15 amino acids. The DNA of the CDR3 is TGTGCCAGCAGTGCACTAGCGGGGCCTTACAATGAGCAGTTCTTC. It translates to CASSALAGPYNEQFF.

This clonotype has more than one count but fewer than ten. The chain couples TRBV20-1 to TRBJ2-3; 7 nucleotides align to TRBD2. With 0 bases clipped from V and 4 bases from J, the junction kept 4 bases outside the gene matches. This CDR3 spans 14 amino acids. CDR1 and CDR2 from the germline V gene are DFQATT and SNEGSKA (reference sequence). The CDR3 loop reads CSARDWEGPDTQYF. The DNA for the CDR3 is TGCAGTGCTAGAGATTGGGAGGGCCCAGATACGCAGTATTTT.

This clonotype was counted a few times. V usage is TRBV6-5 and J usage is TRBJ1-2; D is possibly TRBD1 (6 bases). This CDR3 region has 16 residues. The germline gives CDR1 MNHEY, CDR2 SVGAGI. V was pared by 0 bases and J by 2 bases, with 13 bases between. The DNA of the CDR3 is TGTGCCAGCAGTTACTCTTATAGGGGGGCAAACTATGGCTACACCTTC. The encoded protein is CASSYSYRGANYGYTF.